One and the same sample provided the 30 T cell receptor beta chains below, sequenced in a study of cytomegalovirus exposure and HLA in healthy donors. 60 Vbeta and 13 Jbeta primers were used in PCR. Measured with immunoSEQ multiplex PCR; TCRdb has only the in-frame clones, and not every one. The table has fewer than 200,000 clones, about 76% seen once. Material: PBMCs. Receptors were obtained from a male donor in good health and CMV-seropositive.

A remark on this clone: At one boundary the junction diverges from the germline segment, which might be a read error. The rearrangement joins TRBV7-9 to TRBJ1-4; D gene uncertain. Per germline, CDR1 SEHNR and CDR2 FQNEAQ (reference sequence). This CDR3 has 12 amino acids. The CDR3 DNA follows: TGTTCCAGCAGCTTAGGAGGTGAAAAACTGTTTTTT. It specifies CSSSLGGEKLFF.

V is TRBV30 and J is TRBJ2-5, with D perhaps matching TRBD2 (7 bases). The germline CDR1 and CDR2 sequences are GTSNPN and SVGIG (reference sequence). The CDR3 contains 11 residues. V was trimmed by 5 bases and J by 10 bases, leaving 14 bases between them. The CDR3 nucleotides are TGTGCCTGGGGGGGGGCACACCTCCAGTACTTC. Its translation: CAWGGAHLQYF.

This chain joins TRBV7-2 and TRBJ1-2; D might be TRBD1 (6 bases). The CDR3 spans 16 residues. The germline V gene encodes CDR1 SGHTA and CDR2 FQGNSA. The V end was cut by 8 bases, the J end by 6 bases, with 25 bases between. This chain's CDR3 is CASGSILQGMHHGYTF. CDR3 in DNA: TGTGCCAGCGGTTCCATTCTACAGGGTATGCATCATGGCTACACCTTC. The full variable domain, with the rest looked up from reference TRBV7-2 and TRBJ1-2, is GAGVSQSPSNKVTEKGKDVELRCDPISGHTALYWYRQSLGQGLEFLIYFQGNSAPDKSGLPSDRFSAERTGGSVSTLTIQRTQQEDSAVYLCASGSILQGMHHGYTFGSGTRLTVV.

V gene TRBV4-1 combines with J gene TRBJ2-3; D gene unclear. Germline values: CDR1 MGHRA, CDR2 YSYEKL. Trimming shortened V by 0 bases and J by 3 bases, and 7 bases separated the two germline ends. This CDR3 region has 14 residues. CDR3 coding DNA: TGCGCCAGCAGCCAAGAGGGCTGGACAGATACGCAGTATTTT. Its translation: CASSQEGWTDTQYF.

V and J are TRBV29-1 and TRBJ2-2; a weak D match, TRBD2 (6 bases). Germline V CDR1 and CDR2: SQVTM, ANQGSEA. The CDR3 covers 12 residues. Trimming stripped 3 bases from V and 7 bases from J, with 9 bases between. CDR3 residues: CSVDRGNGELFF. The CDR3 DNA reads TGCAGCGTTGACCGGGGGAACGGGGAGCTGTTTTTT.

On this clone itself: This specimen includes other DNA sequences encoding the same CDR3. V gene TRBV6-6 combines with J gene TRBJ2-4; D is perhaps TRBD2 (5 bases). Germline CDR1 is MNHNY and CDR2 is SVGAGI (reference sequence). Trimming shortened V by 2 bases and J by 9 bases, and 20 bases separated the two germline ends. CDR3 length: 16 residues. CDR3 DNA sequence: TGTGCCAGCAGTTACGGGCTAGCTGGGGTCCTAGGCATTCAGTACTTC. This encodes CASSYGLAGVLGIQYF.

As concerns this clone: At one boundary the junction diverges from the germline segment, which might be a read error. V usage is TRBV19 and J usage is TRBJ1-5; D is unclear. There are 12 residues in the CDR3. Germline V gene sequence: CDR1 LNHDA, CDR2 SQIVND (reference sequence). The CDR3 loop reads CASSLSDQPQHF. The CDR3 DNA is TGTGCCAGTAGTCTTAGCGATCAGCCCCAGCATTTT.

The gene calls are TRBV7-9 and TRBJ2-3, with 9 positions matching TRBD2. From germline, CDR1 is SEHNR and CDR2 FQNEAQ (reference sequence). V was clipped by 1 base and J by 3 bases; unmatched bases: 8. CDR3 length: 17 residues. CDR3 coding DNA: TGTGCCAGCAGCTTAGATCTAGCGGGGAAGGCGACAGATACGCAGTATTTT. It translates to CASSLDLAGKATDTQYF.

The table lists this clone with a count of one. The chain links TRBV11-2 to TRBJ2-2; 8 bases map to TRBD1. Germline lookup yields CDR1 SGHAT and CDR2 FQNNGV. The CDR3 totals 15 residues. Trimming took 3 bases from V and 6 from J; bases not matched to a gene: 6. The CDR3 sequence is CASSFDRQGSGELFF. CDR3 DNA: TGTGCCAGCAGCTTCGACCGACAGGGGTCCGGGGAGCTGTTTTTT.

The chain is built from TRBV7-9 and TRBJ1-4, with 10 positions matching TRBD1. The CDR3 runs to 16 residues. Per the germline V gene, CDR1 is SEHNR and CDR2 is FQNEAQ (reference sequence). Trimming at V came to 4 bases and at J to 4 bases, leaving 6 bases not matched to a gene. The CDR3 is CASSWEGTGVNEKLFF. In DNA form, the CDR3 reads TGTGCCAGCAGCTGGGAAGGGACAGGGGTTAATGAAAAACTGTTTTTT. Filled out from reference TRBV7-9 and TRBJ1-4, the complete variable domain reads DTGVSQNPRHKITKRGQNVTFRCDPISEHNRLYWYRQTLGQGPEFLTYFQNEAQLEKSRLLSDRFSAERPKGSFSTLEIQRTEQGDSAMYLCASSWEGTGVNEKLFFGSGTQLSVL.

This clone was counted only a few times. The rearrangement links TRBV15 to TRBJ1-4; tentative D call: TRBD1 (5 bases). V lost 1 base to trimming and J lost 8 bases, with 11 bases between them. The V gene's germline CDR1 is LNHNV and CDR2 YYDKDF (reference sequence). CDR3 length equals 14 residues. The CDR3 DNA reads TGTGCCACCAGCAGAGGGGGGGGGAGCGAAAAACTGTTTTTT. Translating it yields CATSRGGGSEKLFF.

V usage is TRBV5-1 and J usage is TRBJ1-1; maybe TRBD1 (5 bases). Per the germline V gene, CDR1 is SGHRS and CDR2 is YFSETQ. Trimming shortened V by 6 bases and J by 0 bases, and 15 bases separated the two germline ends. This CDR3 is 15 amino acids long. The CDR3 coding sequence is TGCGCCAGCACAAGATCCCCAGGGTTGAACACTGAAGCTTTCTTT. Its translation: CASTRSPGLNTEAFF.

The chain joins TRBV6-4 to TRBJ1-5; maybe TRBD1 (5 bases). The V gene's germline CDR1 is MRHNA and CDR2 SNTAGT. V was shortened by 3 bases and J by 7 bases, with 13 bases between the two germline ends. CDR3 length equals 14 residues. The CDR3 protein is CASSEVWGGQPQHF. The CDR3 coding sequence is TGTGCCAGCAGTGAGGTCTGGGGGGGGCAGCCCCAGCATTTT.

This chain links TRBV29-1 with TRBJ1-1; 8 nucleotides match TRBD1. The CDR3 loop spans 12 amino acids. CDR1 is SQVTM, CDR2 ANQGSEA, per germline. V was pared by 6 bases and J by 3 bases, with 3 bases of the junction left unmatched. The CDR3 DNA reads TGCAGCGTGAAGACAGGGGACACTGAAGCTTTCTTT. This encodes CSVKTGDTEAFF.

The gene calls are TRBV27 and TRBJ1-1; D may be TRBD1 (5 bases). The CDR3 is made up of 15 amino acids. V was clipped by 2 bases and J by 6 bases, with 16 bases between them. Germline loops: CDR1 MNHEY, CDR2 SMNVEV (reference sequence). In nucleotides, the CDR3 is TGTGCCAGCAGTTTACAGGGTGGAAGTTCCGCTGAAGCTTTCTTT. Its translation is CASSLQGGSSAEAFF.

The chain recombines TRBV2 with TRBJ1-1; D unclear. CDR3 length: 12 amino acids. The germline gives CDR1 SNHLY, CDR2 FYNNEI. Deletions cut 7 bases from V and 8 bases from J, with 14 bases between. CDR3 amino acids: CASTLTYPEAFF. In DNA, the CDR3 is TGTGCCAGCACCCTGACTTACCCGGAAGCTTTCTTT. The variable domain in full, with the rest retrieved from reference TRBV2 and TRBJ1-1, is EPEVTQTPSHQVTQMGQEVILRCVPISNHLYFYWYRQILGQKVEFLVSFYNNEISEKSEIFDDQFSVERPDGSNFTLKIRSTKLEDSAMYFCASTLTYPEAFFGQGTRLTVV.

V gene TRBV30 combines with J gene TRBJ2-1, with no clear D. The ends were cut back, 8 bases at V and 5 bases at J, with 16 bases in the middle. CDR1 and CDR2 (germline): GTSNPN, SVGIG (reference sequence). The CDR3 consists of 13 residues. The CDR3 region has the DNA TGTGCCCTGGGTGGAGACCATAACAATGAGCAGTTCTTC. This gives the protein CALGGDHNNEQFF.

V is TRBV2 and J is TRBJ2-3, with 8 bases aligning to TRBD2. This CDR3 contains 15 residues. V lost 7 bases to trimming and J lost 0 bases; unmatched junction nucleotides: 6. Germline V lookup: CDR1 SNHLY, CDR2 FYNNEI. CDR3 DNA: TGTGCCAGCATTAGGCGGGGGGTTAGCACAGATACGCAGTATTTT. This codes for CASIRRGVSTDTQYF.

The chain combines TRBV7-3 with TRBJ2-2; tentative D call: TRBD2 (6 bases). Trimming stripped 4 bases from V and 4 bases from J, with 7 bases between. Germline loops: CDR1 SGHTA, CDR2 FQGTGA. The CDR3 contains 13 residues. Written as DNA, the CDR3 is TGTGCCAGCAGCTCGGGGGTCACCGGGGAGCTGTTTTTT. Translated: CASSSGVTGELFF.

The genes are TRBV2 and TRBJ2-7, with TRBD1 identical over 8 bases. Germline CDR1 and CDR2: SNHLY and FYNNEI. There are 13 residues in the CDR3. J was trimmed by 3 bases and V by 7 bases; bases with no gene match: 5. The CDR3 spells CASMSTGGYEQYF. CDR3 nucleotides: TGTGCCAGCATGTCCACAGGGGGCTACGAGCAGTACTTC. Filled out from reference TRBV2 and TRBJ2-7, the complete variable domain reads EPEVTQTPSHQVTQMGQEVILRCVPISNHLYFYWYRQILGQKVEFLVSFYNNEISEKSEIFDDQFSVERPDGSNFTLKIRSTKLEDSAMYFCASMSTGGYEQYFGPGTRLTVT.

This clone occurred a few times. The J gene is TRBJ1-1, the V gene TRBV6-5; no clear D gene. The CDR3 covers 15 residues. The V end lost 5 bases, the J end lost 5 bases, and 18 bases lay between the germline ends. The germline V gene encodes CDR1 MNHEY and CDR2 SVGAGI. In nucleotides, the CDR3 is TGTGCCAGCAGTCCAAACCGCTCTAGGAAGACTGAAGCTTTCTTT. Amino acid sequence: CASSPNRSRKTEAFF.

The rearrangement links TRBV5-1 to TRBJ2-5; TRBD2 might be the D (5 bases). This CDR3 has 14 residues. Germline V CDR1 and CDR2: SGHRS, YFSETQ. Deletions cut 4 bases from V and 4 bases from J, with 14 bases between. In DNA, the CDR3 is TGCGCCAGCAGCCCTCCCCTAGCAACAGAGACCCAGTACTTC. This codes for CASSPPLATETQYF.

V and J are TRBV10-1 and TRBJ1-2; 7 nucleotides agree with TRBD1. From germline, CDR1 is WNHNN and CDR2 SYGVQD (reference sequence). This CDR3 is 15 amino acids long. Germline trimming cut 3 bases from V and 4 bases from J; bases unmatched to any gene: 8. In DNA form, the CDR3 reads TGCGCCAGCAGTGATGGATCAGGGGGGAGCTATGGCTACACCTTC. Translation gives CASSDGSGGSYGYTF.

The V and J genes are TRBV27 and TRBJ1-2; a weak D match, TRBD1 (5 bases). Germline V gene sequence: CDR1 MNHEY, CDR2 SMNVEV (reference sequence). The CDR3 consists of 14 residues. V shed 6 bases and J shed 4 bases, with 15 bases lying between them. CDR3 bases: TGTGCCAGCAGCCTGACGGGGGGTCTCTATGGCTACACCTTC. It is translated as CASSLTGGLYGYTF.

The chain couples TRBV11-3 to TRBJ2-7; TRBD1 matches 9 bases. CDR3 length equals 15 residues. CDR1 is SGHNT and CDR2 is YENEEA in the germline V gene. V shed 2 bases, J shed 5 bases, and the junction held 7 bases outside the gene matches. The CDR3 DNA reads as TGTGCCAGCAGCTTATCGGGACAGGGAGGGGACGAGCAGTACTTC. It yields the protein CASSLSGQGGDEQYF.

This chain links TRBV5-1 with TRBJ1-1; D possibly corresponds to TRBD1 (5 bases). This CDR3 comprises 16 residues. Trimming pared 0 bases from V and 4 bases from J, leaving 16 bases between. Per the germline V gene, CDR1 is SGHRS and CDR2 is YFSETQ. CDR3 DNA sequence: TGCGCCAGCAGCTTGGGAGGGGAGGGCCGGCGCACTGAAGCTTTCTTT. Translated: CASSLGGEGRRTEAFF.

This chain joins TRBV11-2 and TRBJ2-7, with TRBD2 as a possible D gene (6 bases). Germline assignment: CDR1 SGHAT and CDR2 FQNNGV. This CDR3 region has 14 residues. V dropped 5 bases and J dropped 4 bases, with 15 bases sitting between them. DNA of the CDR3: TGTGCCAGCAGCGCGGGACTTAGAGGATACGAGCAGTACTTC. Its protein is CASSAGLRGYEQYF.

The V and J genes are TRBV6-5 and TRBJ2-1; D perhaps matches TRBD2 (6 bases). V was pared by 2 bases and J by 10 bases, with 6 bases between. This CDR3 is built from 11 residues. Germline loops: CDR1 MNHEY, CDR2 SVGAGI. CDR3 coding DNA: TGTGCCAGCAGTTACGGGGGGGAGCAGTTCTTC. It encodes CASSYGGEQFF.

The chain couples TRBV6-5 to TRBJ2-5; weak D call: TRBD2 (5 bases). The CDR3 contains 15 residues. Trimming cost V 5 bases and J 4 bases, with 17 bases left between them. Germline V gives CDR1 MNHEY, CDR2 SVGAGI. The CDR3 here is CASSLPSGEGETQYF. Here the CDR3 DNA reads TGTGCCAGCAGTCTCCCCAGCGGCGAAGGAGAGACCCAGTACTTC.

The chain combines TRBV9 with TRBJ2-5, with D unclear. CDR3 length equals 14 residues. V was shortened by 0 bases and J by 1 base, with 7 bases between the two germline ends. CDR1 is SGDLS and CDR2 is YYNGEE in the germline V gene. CDR3 nucleotides: TGTGCCAGCAGCGTAGGAGTGTTCCAAGAGACCCAGTACTTC. Translation: CASSVGVFQETQYF.